This T cell receptor beta chain was identified during a study of T cell repertoires in cytomegalovirus infection. Across the whole study: Matching HLA type, along with CMV infection, was indicated by public TCR beta signatures. Study-wide results and caveats: HLA-C-restricted CMV-specific TCR beta clonotypes prevailed in the ex vivo response.

In this sample, this clonotype turned up a few times. What it binds is not known. TCRdb processed the reads anew with MiXCR; each CDR3 protein has one entry. In the table there are about 360,000 distinct CDR3 sequences, approximately 35% of which are singletons. Sequences were derived from cultured PBMCs, sampled from culture after CMV antigen stimulation. The sequence was collected from a human donor in good health (CMV status not recorded). Some clones in this sample may be carry-over from other donors' samples.

CDR3 sequence: CASRLTGSNQPQHF. CDR3 sequence (DNA): TGTGCCAGCAGACTGACAGGCAGCAATCAGCCCCAGCATTTT. The V gene is TRBV7-2, the J gene TRBJ1-5; D is possibly TRBD1 (6 bases). The CDR3 is made up of 14 amino acids. Germline lookup yields CDR1 SGHTA and CDR2 FQGNSA. The germline V and J ends were trimmed by 6 bases and 1 base, with 10 bases remaining between them.